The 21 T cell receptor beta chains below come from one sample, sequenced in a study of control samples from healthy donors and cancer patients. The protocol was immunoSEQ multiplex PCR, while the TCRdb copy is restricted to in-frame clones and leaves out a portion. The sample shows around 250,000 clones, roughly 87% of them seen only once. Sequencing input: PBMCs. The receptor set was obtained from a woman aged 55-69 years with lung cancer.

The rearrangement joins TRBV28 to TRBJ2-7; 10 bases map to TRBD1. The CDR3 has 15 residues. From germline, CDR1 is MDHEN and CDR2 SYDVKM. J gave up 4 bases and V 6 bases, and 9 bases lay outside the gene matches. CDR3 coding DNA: TGTGCCAGCAGACTCGCGGGGACAGGGGTATACGAGCAGTACTTC. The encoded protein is CASRLAGTGVYEQYF.

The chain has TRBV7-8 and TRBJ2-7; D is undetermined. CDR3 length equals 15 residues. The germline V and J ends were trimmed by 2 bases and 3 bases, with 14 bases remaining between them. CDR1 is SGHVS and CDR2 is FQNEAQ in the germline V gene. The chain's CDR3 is CASSLQTVDRYEQYF. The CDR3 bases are TGTGCCAGCAGCTTACAGACGGTCGACCGCTACGAGCAGTACTTC. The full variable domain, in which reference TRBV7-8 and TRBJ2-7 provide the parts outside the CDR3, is GAGVSQSPRYKVAKRGQDVALRCDPISGHVSLFWYQQALGQGPEFLTYFQNEAQLDKSGLPSDRFFAERPEGSVSTLKIQRTQQEDSAVYLCASSLQTVDRYEQYFGPGTRLTVT.

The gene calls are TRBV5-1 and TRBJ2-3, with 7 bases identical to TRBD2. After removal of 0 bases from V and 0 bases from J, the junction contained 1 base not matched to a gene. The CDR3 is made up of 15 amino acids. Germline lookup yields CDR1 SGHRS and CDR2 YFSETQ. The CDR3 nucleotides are TGCGCCAGCAGCTTGGGTAGCGGGAGCACAGATACGCAGTATTTT. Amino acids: CASSLGSGSTDTQYF. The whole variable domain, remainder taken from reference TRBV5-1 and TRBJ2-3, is KAGVTQTPRYLIKTRGQQVTLSCSPISGHRSVSWYQQTPGQGLQFLFEYFSETQRNKGNFPGRFSGRQFSNSRSEMNVSTLELGDSALYLCASSLGSGSTDTQYFGPGTRLTVL.

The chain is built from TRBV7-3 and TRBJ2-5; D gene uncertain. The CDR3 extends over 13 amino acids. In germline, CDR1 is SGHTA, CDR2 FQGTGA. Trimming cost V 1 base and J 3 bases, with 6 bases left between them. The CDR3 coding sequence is TGTGCCAGCAGCTTAAGTAGTAAAGAGACCCAGTACTTC. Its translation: CASSLSSKETQYF.

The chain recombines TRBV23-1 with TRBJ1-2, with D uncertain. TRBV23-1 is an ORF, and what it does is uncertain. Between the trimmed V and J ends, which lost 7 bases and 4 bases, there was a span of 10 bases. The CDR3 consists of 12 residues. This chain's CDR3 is CASNETIYGYTF. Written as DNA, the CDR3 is TGCGCCAGCAACGAGACTATCTATGGCTACACCTTC.

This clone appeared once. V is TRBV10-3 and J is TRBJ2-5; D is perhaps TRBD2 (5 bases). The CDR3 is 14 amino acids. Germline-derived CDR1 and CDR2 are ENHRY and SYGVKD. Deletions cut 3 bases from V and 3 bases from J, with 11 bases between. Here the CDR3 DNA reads TGTGCCATCAGTGATTCACGGGGAGAAGAGACCCAGTACTTC. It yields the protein CAISDSRGEETQYF.

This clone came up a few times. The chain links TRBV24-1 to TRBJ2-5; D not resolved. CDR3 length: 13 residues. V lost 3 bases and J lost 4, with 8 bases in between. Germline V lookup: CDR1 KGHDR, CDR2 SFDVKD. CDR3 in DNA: TGTGCCACCAGTGATAGTTACTCAGAGACCCAGTACTTC. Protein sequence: CATSDSYSETQYF.

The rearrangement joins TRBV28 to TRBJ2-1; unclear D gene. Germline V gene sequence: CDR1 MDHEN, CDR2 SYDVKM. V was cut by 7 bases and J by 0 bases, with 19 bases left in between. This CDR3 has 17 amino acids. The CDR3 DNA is TGTGCCAGCAAGCTCGGCGGACCACTCAGCTCCTACAATGAGCAGTTCTTC. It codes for CASKLGGPLSSYNEQFF.

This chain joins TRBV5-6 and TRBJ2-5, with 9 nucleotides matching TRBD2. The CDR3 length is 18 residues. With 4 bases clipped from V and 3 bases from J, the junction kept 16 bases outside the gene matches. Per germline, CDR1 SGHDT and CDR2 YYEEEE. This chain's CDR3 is CASSHLRGGSGSEETQYF. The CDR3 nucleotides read TGTGCCAGCAGCCACCTGCGGGGCGGTAGCGGGAGTGAAGAGACCCAGTACTTC.

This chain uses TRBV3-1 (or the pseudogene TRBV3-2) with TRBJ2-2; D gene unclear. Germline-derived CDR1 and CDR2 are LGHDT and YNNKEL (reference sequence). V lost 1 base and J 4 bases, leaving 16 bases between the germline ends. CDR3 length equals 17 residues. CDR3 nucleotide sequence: TGTGCCAGCAGCCAAGTTGGGCAGGCGAGCATCACCGGGGAGCTGTTTTTT. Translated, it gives CASSQVGQASITGELFF.

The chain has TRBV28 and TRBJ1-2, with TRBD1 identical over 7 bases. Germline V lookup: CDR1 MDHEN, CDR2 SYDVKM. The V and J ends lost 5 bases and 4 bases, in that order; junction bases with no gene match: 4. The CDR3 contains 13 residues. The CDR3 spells CASSRQGPYGYTF. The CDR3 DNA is TGTGCCAGCAGTCGACAGGGTCCCTATGGCTACACCTTC.

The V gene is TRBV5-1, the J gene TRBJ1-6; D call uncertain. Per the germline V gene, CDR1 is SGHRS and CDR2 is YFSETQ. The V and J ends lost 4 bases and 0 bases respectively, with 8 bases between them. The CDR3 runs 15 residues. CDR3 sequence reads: CASSPGGSYNSPLHF. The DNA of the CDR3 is TGCGCCAGCAGCCCGGGAGGCTCCTATAATTCACCCCTCCACTTT.

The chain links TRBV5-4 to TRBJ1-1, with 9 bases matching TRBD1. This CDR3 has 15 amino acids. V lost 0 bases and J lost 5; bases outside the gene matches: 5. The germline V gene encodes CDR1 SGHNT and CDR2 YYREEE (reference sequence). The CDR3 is CASSLVNRGQTEAFF. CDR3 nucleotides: TGTGCCAGCAGCTTGGTCAACAGGGGGCAAACTGAAGCTTTCTTT.

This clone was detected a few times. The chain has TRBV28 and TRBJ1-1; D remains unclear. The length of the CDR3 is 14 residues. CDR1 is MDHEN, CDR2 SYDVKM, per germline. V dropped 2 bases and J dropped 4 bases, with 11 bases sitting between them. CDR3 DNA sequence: TGTGCCAGCAGTTTAAGGTGGCCGTCCACTGAAGCTTTCTTT. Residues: CASSLRWPSTEAFF.

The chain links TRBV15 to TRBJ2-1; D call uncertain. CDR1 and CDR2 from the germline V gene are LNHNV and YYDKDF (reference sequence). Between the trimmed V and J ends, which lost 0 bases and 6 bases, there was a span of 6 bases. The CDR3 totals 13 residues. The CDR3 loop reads CATSREPANEQFF. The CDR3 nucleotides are TGTGCCACCAGCAGAGAACCTGCCAATGAGCAGTTCTTC.

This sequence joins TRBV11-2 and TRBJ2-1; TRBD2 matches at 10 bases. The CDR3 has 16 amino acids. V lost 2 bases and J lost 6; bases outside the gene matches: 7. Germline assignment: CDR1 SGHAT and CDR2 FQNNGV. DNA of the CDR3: TGTGCCAGCAGCTTACCGGGACTAGCGTCCCGCAATGAGCAGTTCTTC. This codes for CASSLPGLASRNEQFF.

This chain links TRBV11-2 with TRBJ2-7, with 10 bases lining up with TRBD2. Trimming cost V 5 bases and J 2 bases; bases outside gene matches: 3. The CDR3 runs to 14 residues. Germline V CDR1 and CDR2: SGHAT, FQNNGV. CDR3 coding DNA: TGTGCCAGCAGCGCTCTAGCGGGAGCCTACGAGCAGTACTTC. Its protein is CASSALAGAYEQYF.

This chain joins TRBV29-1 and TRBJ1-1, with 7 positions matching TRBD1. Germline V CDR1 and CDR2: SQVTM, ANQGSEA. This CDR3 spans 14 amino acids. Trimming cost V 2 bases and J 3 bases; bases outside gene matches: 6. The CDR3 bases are TGCAGCGTTGAACCTACAGGGGCGCACACTGAAGCTTTCTTT. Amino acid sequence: CSVEPTGAHTEAFF.

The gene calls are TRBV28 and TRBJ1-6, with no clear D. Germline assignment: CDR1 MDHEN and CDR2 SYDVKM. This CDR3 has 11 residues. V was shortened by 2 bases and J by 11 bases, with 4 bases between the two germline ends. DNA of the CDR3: TGTGCCAGCAGTTTAAAGGCACCCCTCCACTTT. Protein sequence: CASSLKAPLHF. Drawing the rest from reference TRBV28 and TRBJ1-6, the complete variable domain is DVKVTQSSRYLVKRTGEKVFLECVQDMDHENMFWYRQDPGLGLRLIYFSYDVKMKEKGDIPEGYSVSREKKERFSLILESASTNQTSMYLCASSLKAPLHFGNGTRLTVT.

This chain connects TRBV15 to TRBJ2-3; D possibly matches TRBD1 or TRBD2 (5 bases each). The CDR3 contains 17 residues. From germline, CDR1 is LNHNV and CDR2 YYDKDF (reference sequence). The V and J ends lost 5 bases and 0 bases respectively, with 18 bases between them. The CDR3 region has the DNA TGTGCCACCAGCGCCCGAGGGAGTGGGGGTAGCACAGATACGCAGTATTTT. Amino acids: CATSARGSGGSTDTQYF.

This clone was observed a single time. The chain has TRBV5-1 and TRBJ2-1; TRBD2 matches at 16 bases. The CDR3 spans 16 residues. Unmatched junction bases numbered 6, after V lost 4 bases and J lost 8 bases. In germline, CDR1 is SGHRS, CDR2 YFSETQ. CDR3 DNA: TGCGCCAGCAGCCGGGGGACTAGCGGGAGGGTAGATGAGCAGTTCTTC. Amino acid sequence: CASSRGTSGRVDEQFF. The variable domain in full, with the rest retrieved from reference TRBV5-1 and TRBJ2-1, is KAGVTQTPRYLIKTRGQQVTLSCSPISGHRSVSWYQQTPGQGLQFLFEYFSETQRNKGNFPGRFSGRQFSNSRSEMNVSTLELGDSALYLCASSRGTSGRVDEQFFGPGTRLTVL.